Listed below are T cell receptor beta chains from one sample, sequenced in a study of cytotoxic CD8 clonotypes in ibrutinib-treated CLL. The data were produced by immunoSEQ multiplex PCR, yet TCRdb's version contains in-frame clones alone and is incomplete. The data show about 45,000 clones, with approximately 70% seen just once and roughly 21% held by the top ten. The starting material was PBMCs, obtained after 24 months of ibrutinib treatment. Source of these receptors: a human donor with chronic lymphocytic leukemia. The CDR3 runs from the conserved cysteine through the conserved F or W. The order of the fields is J gene, clone size, D gene, V gene, CDR3 DNA, CDR3 protein. D genes are given only for firm matches. Part of the rows lack a size; the others show once, few, many or a class for expanded clones.

>TRBJ1-4|few|TRBD1|TRBV27
TGTGCCAGCAGTTCGACAGGGGGTCCTAGGGAAAAACTGTTTTTT
CASSSTGGPREKLFF
>TRBJ2-7|few|-|TRBV11-3
TGTGCCAGCAGCTTAGATGGGCAGGCGGGAGAGCAGTACTTC
CASSLDGQAGEQYF
>TRBJ2-7|-|-|TRBV11-2
TGTGCCAGCAGCCCACAATACGAGCAGTACTTC
CASSPQYEQYF
>TRBJ1-1|-|TRBD1|TRBV9
TGTGCCAGCAGCACAAGCCCTGACAGGGCGGCGAACACTGAAGCTTTCTTT
CASSTSPDRAANTEAFF
>TRBJ2-3|-|TRBD2|TRBV6-5
TGTGCCAGCAGTCAGGCGGGGGAAGCAGATACGCAGTATTTT
CASSQAGEADTQYF
>TRBJ2-7|-|TRBD2|TRBV19
TGTGCCAGTAGTGCTGGGACTAGCGGACTCACGGAGCAGTACTTC
CASSAGTSGLTEQYF
>TRBJ2-1|medium-sized|TRBD2|TRBV7-6
TGTGCCAGCAGCATCACTAGCGGGGGGGGGCTCTACAATGAGCAGTTCTTC
CASSITSGGGLYNEQFF
>TRBJ1-2|many|-|TRBV28
TGTGCCAGCAGTTTATTTGGAATGGGCTACACCTTC
CASSLFGMGYTF
>TRBJ2-5|-|TRBD2|TRBV29-1
TGCAGCGTTGGACTAGCGGGGGGGAGGGAGACCCAGTACTTC
CSVGLAGGRETQYF
>TRBJ2-5|-|-|TRBV9
TGTGCCAGCAGCGTACAGGCAGGGGTGGAAGAGACCCAGTACTTC
CASSVQAGVEETQYF
>TRBJ2-2|few|-|TRBV6-6
TGTGCCGGCAAGACAGGACCTAACACCGGGGAGCTGTTTTTT
CAGKTGPNTGELFF
>TRBJ1-2|-|TRBD1|TRBV19
TGTGCCAGTAGTATAATCGGGAGGGGGCTTCGGCAGGACTATGGCTACACCTTC
CASSIIGRGLRQDYGYTF
>TRBJ2-3|once|-|TRBV9
TGTGCCAGCAGCCCCGTGGGGGGGCGGACAGATACGCAGTATTTT
CASSPVGGRTDTQYF